This is a list of T cell receptor beta chains from one sample in a study of radiation and T cells in renal cell carcinoma. The data were produced by immunoSEQ multiplex PCR, yet TCRdb's version contains in-frame clones alone and is incomplete. In the table there are roughly 150,000 clones, approximately 88% of which are singletons. The sample in question was blood, obtained from a patient whose treatment included radiotherapy and nephrectomy. The receptors come from a woman aged 50 to 60 with renal cell carcinoma. Both conserved end residues are part of each CDR3. D genes are given only for firm matches. Size is stated for part of the rows, as once, few or many counts, or as a class when the clone is expanded.

once TRBJ1-5 TRBV5-4 TRBD1 CASSFGGGNNQPQHF TGTGCCAGCAGCTTTGGAGGGGGCAACAATCAGCCCCAGCATTTT
. TRBJ1-4 TRBV18 . CASSPPEKRGEKLFF TGTGCCAGCTCACCACCGGAGAAGCGGGGTGAAAAACTGTTTTTT
. TRBJ1-3 TRBV6-5 TRBD1 CASSYSRDRGNTIYF TGTGCCAGCAGTTACTCTCGGGACAGAGGAAACACCATATATTTT
. TRBJ2-1 TRBV15 TRBD1 CATSREGQGSNEQFF TGTGCCACCAGCAGAGAGGGACAGGGAAGCAATGAGCAGTTCTTC
. TRBJ2-1 TRBV7-6 . CASSLGQYNEQFF TGTGCCAGCAGCCTCGGACAGTACAATGAGCAGTTCTTC
. TRBJ2-1 TRBV5-4 . CASRIDPGRHNEQFF TGTGCCAGCAGGATCGACCCAGGGCGACATAATGAGCAGTTCTTC
. TRBJ1-3 TRBV19 . CASSQGTGNTIYF TGTGCCAGTAGCCAGGGAACCGGAAACACCATATATTTT
. TRBJ1-3 TRBV6-6 TRBD1 CASRNRGSGNTIYF TGTGCCAGCAGGAACAGGGGTTCTGGAAACACCATATATTTT
. TRBJ2-3 TRBV2 . CASRPVTGTDTQYF TGTGCCAGCAGGCCGGTTACCGGCACAGATACGCAGTATTTT
. TRBJ2-1 TRBV30 TRBD2 CAWSPPSGGDSYNEQFF TGTGCCTGGAGTCCCCCCAGCGGGGGGGATTCTTACAATGAGCAGTTCTTC
. TRBJ1-4 TRBV7-9 TRBD1 CALETGTNEKLFF TGTGCCTTAGAGACAGGGACTAATGAAAAACTGTTTTTT
once TRBJ2-7 TRBV28 . CASSPRGAGFFYEQYF TGTGCCAGCAGTCCCCGTGGGGCGGGATTTTTCTACGAGCAGTACTTC
few TRBJ1-4 TRBV5-1 . CASSFWGINEKLFF TGCGCCAGCAGCTTTTGGGGGATTAATGAAAAACTGTTTTTT
. TRBJ2-7 TRBV7-9 TRBD2 CASSTGRAYEQYF TGTGCCAGCAGCACGGGGAGGGCCTACGAGCAGTACTTC
few TRBJ2-2 TRBV7-9 TRBD2 CASSPGRTSAGELFF TGTGCCAGCAGCCCCGGCCGGACTAGCGCCGGGGAGCTGTTTTTT
. TRBJ2-3 TRBV5-4 . CASSLDTDTQYF TGTGCCAGCAGCTTGGATACAGATACGCAGTATTTT
. TRBJ2-1 TRBV7-7 . CASSLGTVTYNEQFF TGTGCTAGCAGCTTAGGGACTGTAACCTACAATGAGCAGTTCTTC